A selection of T cell receptor beta chains follows, all from one sample in a study of T-cell reconstitution after alpha-beta-depleted transplantation in children. TCRdb re-derived calls from the PCR reads in MiXCR, one entry per CDR3 protein. The table lists about 420,000 distinct CDR3 sequences, around 15% of them singletons. The source material was PBMCs, mostly from graft donor cells, sampled 360 days after TCRalphabeta/CD19-depleted stem cell transplant. These receptors originate from a boy under two years old who had a stem cell transplant for Wiskott-Aldrich syndrome, so the T cells may come from the graft donor. Both conserved end residues are part of each CDR3. D genes are given only for firm matches. Clone size is given for some rows only: seen once, a few or many times, or a class if the clone is expanded.

V gene,clone size,J gene,D gene,CDR3 protein,CDR3 DNA
TRBV24-1,many,TRBJ2-5,NA,CATSDPGQSTETQYF,TGTGCCACCAGTGATCCGGGACAAAGCACGGAGACCCAGTACTTC
TRBV18,few,TRBJ2-4,TRBD2,CASSPPAGLASQYF,TGTGCCAGCTCCCCCCCGGCGGGACTAGCTTCTCAGTACTTC
TRBV29-1,NA,TRBJ2-7,NA,CSVKRTGVEQYF,TGCAGCGTTAAAAGGACGGGAGTGGAGCAGTACTTC
TRBV12-3/TRBV12-4,NA,TRBJ2-2,NA,CASSFWGLYTGELFF,TGTGCCAGCAGTTTTTGGGGTCTGTACACCGGGGAGCTGTTTTTT
TRBV12-3/TRBV12-4,NA,TRBJ1-3,NA,CASSPSRARLRGNTIYF,TGTGCCAGCAGTCCGAGTCGGGCCCGCCTCCGAGGAAACACCATATATTTT
TRBV4-2,NA,TRBJ1-1,TRBD1,CILGTAGNTEAFF,TGTATTTTAGGGACAGCGGGGAACACTGAAGCTTTCTTT
TRBV11-3,few,TRBJ2-5,TRBD1,CATSDRGRETQYF,TGTGCCACCTCGGACAGGGGAAGGGAGACCCAGTACTTC
TRBV10-3,NA,TRBJ2-5,NA,CAIQAGETQYF,TGTGCCATCCAAGCGGGAGAGACCCAGTACTTC
TRBV12-3/TRBV12-4,few,TRBJ2-1,NA,CASSLVGGTNEQFF,TGTGCCAGCAGTTTAGTGGGGGGTACCAATGAGCAGTTCTTC
TRBV18,few,TRBJ2-1,TRBD2,CASSPFRGGYNEQFF,TGTGCCAGCTCACCGTTCCGGGGGGGTTACAATGAGCAGTTCTTC
TRBV12-3/TRBV12-4,few,TRBJ2-1,NA,CASSLALASNEQFF,TGTGCCAGCAGTTTAGCGCTAGCCTCCAATGAGCAGTTCTTC
TRBV20-1,NA,TRBJ2-1,NA,CSARGYSGRYNEQFF,TGCAGTGCTAGAGGGTATAGCGGACGATACAATGAGCAGTTCTTC
TRBV5-6,NA,TRBJ2-1,NA,CASSLVRVRVDEQFF,TGTGCCAGCAGCTTGGTACGGGTTAGAGTAGATGAGCAGTTCTTC
TRBV12-5,few,TRBJ2-1,NA,CASALGGADEQFF,TGTGCTAGTGCTCTTGGGGGGGCGGATGAGCAGTTCTTC
TRBV11-2,NA,TRBJ2-4,TRBD2,CASSPRLAGALAKNIQYF,TGTGCCAGCAGCCCCCGACTAGCGGGAGCACTAGCCAAAAACATTCAGTACTTC
TRBV9,NA,TRBJ2-5,NA,CASSVEVDVTQYF,TGTGCCAGCAGCGTAGAAGTTGATGTGACCCAGTACTTC
TRBV7-8,NA,TRBJ2-5,NA,CASSLGTGGTQYF,TGTGCCAGCAGCTTAGGGACTGGGGGGACCCAGTACTTC
TRBV5-1,few,TRBJ2-3,NA,CASSPGAGQTQYF,TGCGCCAGCAGCCCAGGGGCAGGGCAGACGCAGTATTTT
TRBV5-1,few,TRBJ2-7,NA,CASSFEGETYEQYF,TGCGCCAGCAGCTTTGAAGGAGAAACCTACGAGCAGTACTTC
TRBV7-9,few,TRBJ1-5,NA,CASSLRAGTAQHF,TGTGCCAGCAGCTTAAGGGCCGGGACTGCCCAGCATTTT
TRBV12-3/TRBV12-4,few,TRBJ2-2,NA,CASTYNPGRLNTGELFF,TGTGCCAGCACTTACAATCCGGGACGGTTGAACACCGGGGAGCTGTTTTTT
TRBV7-2,NA,TRBJ2-3,TRBD1,CASSLTGTYTDTQYF,TGTGCCAGCAGCTTGACAGGGACCTACACAGATACGCAGTATTTT
TRBV7-9,few,TRBJ1-2,NA,CASSFTPLDSTNYGYTF,TGTGCCAGCAGCTTTACCCCCCTGGACAGCACTAACTATGGCTACACCTTC
TRBV7-8,NA,TRBJ2-1,TRBD2,CASSLNLAGDYNEQFF,TGTGCCAGCAGCTTAAACCTAGCGGGGGACTACAATGAGCAGTTCTTC
TRBV27,NA,TRBJ1-6,TRBD1,CASSSTPFRQGYNSPLHF,TGTGCCAGCAGTTCGACACCCTTTAGACAGGGCTATAATTCACCCCTCCACTTT
TRBV12-3/TRBV12-4,many,TRBJ1-2,NA,CASSGGRKIYGYTF,TGTGCCAGCAGTGGGGGGAGGAAGATCTATGGCTACACCTTC
TRBV4-3,NA,TRBJ1-5,NA,CAISQDLPGGGQPQHF,TGCGCCATCAGCCAAGATCTCCCCGGGGGAGGACAGCCCCAGCATTTT
TRBV20-1,few,TRBJ2-1,TRBD2,CSASNIAGGSYNEQFF,TGCAGTGCTAGCAACATAGCGGGAGGGAGTTACAATGAGCAGTTCTTC
TRBV4-1,few,TRBJ2-2,TRBD1,CASSQGHRGSANTGELFF,TGCGCCAGCAGCCAAGGTCACAGGGGGAGCGCGAACACCGGGGAGCTGTTTTTT
TRBV20-1,NA,TRBJ2-1,NA,CSARVRALLAAYPNEQFF,TGCAGTGCTAGAGTTCGGGCCCTGTTAGCGGCCTACCCCAATGAGCAGTTCTTC
TRBV7-9,NA,TRBJ2-7,TRBD2,CASKRLAENKYF,TGTGCCAGCAAGCGGCTAGCGGAGAACAAGTACTTC
TRBV29-1,few,TRBJ2-7,NA,CSVAQLWGNEQYF,TGCAGCGTTGCACAGTTGTGGGGCAACGAGCAGTACTTC
TRBV10-3,NA,TRBJ1-2,NA,CAISPTGPSGYGYTF,TGTGCCATCAGTCCTACAGGGCCGTCGGGCTATGGCTACACCTTC
TRBV12-3/TRBV12-4,NA,TRBJ2-5,NA,CASSFWTVQETQYF,TGTGCCAGCAGTTTCTGGACAGTGCAAGAGACCCAGTACTTC
TRBV7-9,NA,TRBJ2-1,TRBD2,CASSRLAGSSYNEQFF,TGTGCCAGCAGCCGACTAGCGGGGAGCTCCTACAATGAGCAGTTCTTC
TRBV7-2,NA,TRBJ1-5,NA,CASTLSPGQPQHF,TGTGCCAGCACCCTAAGCCCGGGTCAGCCCCAGCATTTT
TRBV9,few,TRBJ1-2,NA,CASSVVGTRRDYGYTF,TGTGCCAGCAGCGTAGTTGGAACCCGGAGGGACTATGGCTACACCTTC
TRBV7-6,few,TRBJ1-1,NA,CASSLDGADTEAFF,TGTGCCAGCAGCTTAGATGGGGCGGACACTGAAGCTTTCTTT
TRBV2,NA,TRBJ1-1,TRBD1,CASRYDRDTEAFF,TGTGCCAGCAGATATGACAGGGACACTGAAGCTTTCTTT
TRBV29-1,few,TRBJ2-7,TRBD2,CSVERGDENQYF,TGCAGCGTTGAACGGGGGGATGAGAATCAGTACTTC
TRBV15,few,TRBJ1-2,NA,CATSTPGGYGYTF,TGTGCCACCAGCACCCCTGGTGGGTATGGCTACACCTTC
TRBV7-2,many,TRBJ1-1,NA,CASSRQPNTEAFF,TGTGCCAGCAGCCGGCAGCCGAACACTGAAGCTTTCTTT
TRBV29-1,few,TRBJ2-7,TRBD1,CSVGGGQGPYEQYF,TGCAGCGTTGGAGGGGGACAGGGGCCCTACGAGCAGTACTTC
TRBV5-5,NA,TRBJ1-5,NA,CASSLGPPNQPQHF,TGTGCCAGCAGCTTGGGTCCGCCCAATCAGCCCCAGCATTTT
TRBV4-3,NA,TRBJ2-2,TRBD1,CASSQLGLQGAPLSNTGELFF,TGCGCCAGCAGCCAATTAGGCTTACAGGGGGCGCCCCTTTCGAACACCGGGGAGCTGTTTTTT
TRBV10-2,NA,TRBJ2-2,NA,CASSPDPDTGELFF,TGCGCCAGCAGTCCCGATCCAGACACCGGGGAGCTGTTTTTT
TRBV25-1,NA,TRBJ2-5,NA,CASSVGRDREETQYF,TGTGCCAGCAGTGTTGGGCGGGACCGGGAAGAGACCCAGTACTTC
TRBV27,few,TRBJ2-7,NA,CASSPTSWGKQYF,TGTGCCAGCAGTCCCACCTCGTGGGGTAAGCAGTACTTC
TRBV24-1,few,TRBJ1-3,NA,CATSETGPGGNTIYF,TGTGCCACCAGCGAGACCGGCCCCGGAGGAAACACCATATATTTT